The TCR beta chain under discussion was sequenced for a study of siplizumab effects on memory and regulatory T cells (dated by TCRdb to between 2017 and 2020). With regard to the full study: The study looked at the effect of siplizumab, an anti-CD2 antibody, on alloreactive T-cell subsets in allogeneic mixed lymphocyte reactions made from human PBMCs. Study-wide findings and limitations: Whether proliferating Tregs from siplizumab cultures were suppressive was not functionally confirmed. The cumulative frequency of alloreactive sequences that could be traced back to unstimulated CD4+ memory T cells was significantly reduced by siplizumab. Roughly 75-97% of proliferating CD4+ or CD8+ clones could not be assigned a naive or memory phenotype. Sequences below about 10^-5 frequency were poorly captured, so only a minor fraction of alloreactive clones could be mapped to unstimulated subsets. Among mappable alloreactive CD4+ clones, the Treg-derived fraction averaged approximately 63% with siplizumab versus 26.9% in control reactions. Unstimulated naive T cells appeared to be more diverse than memory T cells, and naive cells seemed to make a substantial contribution to the alloresponse.

Note on this clone: Its antigen is still unknown. It has no much larger one-base neighbor in the sample; base qualities were not kept.

Including cysteine and phenylalanine, the CDR3 has 17 amino acids. Just the 51-base CDR3 DNA is kept, in frame starting at base 1. The germline V gene specifies MDHEN as CDR1 and SYDVKM as CDR2. Relative to germline, V is missing 8 bases and J is missing 1 base, with 11 bases of the junction outside any gene match. In addition, sequencing in three donor pairs included unstimulated CD8+ effector memory subsets alongside CD4+ naive, CD8+ naive, CD8+ TEMRA and CD4+ memory subsets. TCRbeta CDR3 sequencing was performed on sorted unstimulated T cells and on proliferating T cells recovered from mixed lymphocyte reactions. Fresh whole blood from roughly ten HLA-typed healthy donors served as the source for isolating PBMCs. Library preparation was by the immunoSEQ multiplex PCR assay. Some 100,000 TCR templates per sample were assayed by the deep sequencing platform. Genomic DNA extracted from sorted T cells was the material used for TCRbeta CDR3 sequencing. On the authors' methods: The R programming language was used for clonal analysis of the TCRbeta CDR3 data. Unstimulated samples were compared with post-reaction CFSE-low samples to define alloreactive CD4+ and CD8+ clones. Regulatory or non-regulatory origin was assigned to alloreactive CD4+ clones by matching of sequences to sorted unstimulated Treg and non-Treg repertoires. Held by TCRdb, this immuneACCESS table contains in-frame sequences only and omits some clones. Under half of the omission traces to an unresolved V gene where checked; the cause of the rest is unknown. The DNA was the basis for D and trimming; V, J and clone size are from that table. Counted in this sample were 50,000 or so clones; approximately 97% of them appeared once. The ten top clones hold 0.64% of the sample.

The receptor was isolated from a human donor in good health. This sequence uses TRBV28 and TRBJ2-6; 7 bases in the junction line up with TRBD2. The source material was naive CD4+ T cells sorted from blood. In the paper's terms, the cell subset or site label means: unstimulated naive T cells. The CDR3 in this case is CASWGRDYQSGANVLTF. The bases read TGTGCCAGCTGGGGCCGGGACTATCAATCTGGGGCCAACGTCCTGACTTTC.